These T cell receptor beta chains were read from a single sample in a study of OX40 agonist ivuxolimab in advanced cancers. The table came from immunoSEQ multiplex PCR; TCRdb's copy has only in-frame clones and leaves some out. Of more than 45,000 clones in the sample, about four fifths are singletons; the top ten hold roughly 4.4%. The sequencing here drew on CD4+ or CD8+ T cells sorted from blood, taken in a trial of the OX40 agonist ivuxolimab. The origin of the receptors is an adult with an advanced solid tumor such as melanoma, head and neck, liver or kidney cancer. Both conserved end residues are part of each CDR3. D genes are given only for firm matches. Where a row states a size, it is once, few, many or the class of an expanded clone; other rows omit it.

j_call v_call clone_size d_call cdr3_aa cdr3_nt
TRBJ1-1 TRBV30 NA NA CAWSGGREVGTEAFF TGTGCCTGGAGTGGGGGCAGGGAGGTTGGGACTGAAGCTTTCTTT
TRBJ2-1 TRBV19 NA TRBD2 CASSPRGLAGGMGSYNEQFF TGTGCCAGTAGTCCAAGAGGACTAGCGGGAGGAATGGGCTCCTACAATGAGCAGTTCTTC
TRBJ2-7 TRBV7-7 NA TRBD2 CASSLAGGRSPTYEQYF TGTGCTAGCAGCTTAGCGGGGGGGCGGAGCCCTACCTACGAGCAGTACTTC
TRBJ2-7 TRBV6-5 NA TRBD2 CASSSTGLGDYEQYF TGTGCCAGCAGTTCCACGGGACTAGGGGACTACGAGCAGTACTTC
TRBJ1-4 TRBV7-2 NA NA CASSLVTTNEKLFF TGTGCCAGCAGTCTAGTGACAACTAATGAAAAACTGTTTTTT
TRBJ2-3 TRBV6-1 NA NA CASSALAPGTDTQYF TGTGCCAGCAGTGCGTTAGCTCCCGGCACAGATACGCAGTATTTT
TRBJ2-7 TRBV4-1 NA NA CASSQGPQVLLEQYF TGCGCCAGCAGCCAAGGACCGCAGGTACTGCTCGAGCAGTACTTC
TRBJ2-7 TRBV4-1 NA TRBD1 CASSQEPGQASYEQYF TGCGCCAGCAGCCAGGAACCGGGACAGGCCTCCTACGAGCAGTACTTC
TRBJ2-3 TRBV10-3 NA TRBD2 CAISEFVTSGQITDTQYF TGTGCCATCAGTGAGTTCGTGACTAGCGGGCAAATCACAGATACGCAGTATTTT
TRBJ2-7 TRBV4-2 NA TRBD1 CASSHPGQAYEQYF TGTGCCAGCAGCCACCCGGGACAGGCCTACGAGCAGTACTTC
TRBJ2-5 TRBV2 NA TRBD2 CASKAASGGGVQETQYF TGTGCCAGCAAGGCGGCTAGCGGGGGGGGAGTCCAAGAGACCCAGTACTTC
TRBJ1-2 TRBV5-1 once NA CASSLMGSYGYTF TGCGCCAGCAGCTTGATGGGGAGCTATGGCTACACCTTC
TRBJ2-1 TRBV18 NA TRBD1 CASSPPFGTGGGYNEQFF TGTGCCAGCTCACCACCGTTCGGGACAGGGGGGGGATACAATGAGCAGTTCTTC
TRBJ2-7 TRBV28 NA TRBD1 CASGDRAEQYF TGTGCCAGCGGCGACAGGGCCGAGCAGTACTTC
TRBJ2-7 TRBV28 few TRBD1 CASSLGDRGLSYEQYF TGTGCCAGCAGTTTAGGGGACAGGGGCCTCTCCTACGAGCAGTACTTC
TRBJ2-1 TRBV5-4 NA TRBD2 CASSVGTRDNEQFF TGTGCCAGCAGCGTCGGGACTAGGGACAATGAGCAGTTCTTC
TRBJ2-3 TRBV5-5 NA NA CASSLEADTQYF TGTGCCAGCAGCTTGGAGGCAGATACGCAGTATTTT
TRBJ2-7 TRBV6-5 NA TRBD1 CASSYPGTAYEQYF TGTGCCAGCAGTTACCCGGGGACAGCCTACGAGCAGTACTTC
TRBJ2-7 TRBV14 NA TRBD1 CASSQANTRQGRYF TGTGCCAGCAGCCAAGCCAACACCAGACAGGGAAGGTACTTC
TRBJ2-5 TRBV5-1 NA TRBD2 CASSSSTSGGAETQYF TGCGCCAGCAGCTCATCCACTAGCGGGGGGGCGGAGACCCAGTACTTC
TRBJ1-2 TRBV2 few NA CASRGANYGYTF TGTGCCAGCCGGGGGGCGAACTATGGCTACACCTTC
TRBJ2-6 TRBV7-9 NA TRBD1 CASSSGTGPNSGANVLTF TGTGCCAGCAGTTCAGGGACAGGCCCGAACTCTGGGGCCAACGTCCTGACTTTC
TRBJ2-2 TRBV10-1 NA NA CASRRARNTGELFF TGCGCCAGCAGAAGGGCCAGGAACACCGGGGAGCTGTTTTTT
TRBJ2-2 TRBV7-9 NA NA CASSLTPRELFF TGTGCCAGCAGTTTGACTCCCCGGGAGCTGTTTTTT
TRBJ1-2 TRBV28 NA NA CASSLPGLVYGYTF TGTGCCAGCAGTTTACCCGGACTGGTCTATGGCTACACCTTC
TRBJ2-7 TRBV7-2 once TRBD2 CASSLGSGGSGRREQYF TGTGCCAGCAGCTTAGGGTCGGGGGGTAGCGGGAGACGGGAGCAGTACTTC
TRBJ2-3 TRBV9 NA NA CASSVQGFDTDTQYF TGTGCCAGCAGCGTCCAGGGATTCGACACAGATACGCAGTATTTT
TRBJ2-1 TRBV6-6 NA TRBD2 CASSAGTTYNEQFF TGTGCCAGCAGTGCCGGGACTACCTACAATGAGCAGTTCTTC
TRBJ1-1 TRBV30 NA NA CAWSVDRGGAFF TGTGCCTGGAGCGTGGACCGAGGTGGGGCTTTCTTT
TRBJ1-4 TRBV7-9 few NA CASSLTQGMREKLFF TGTGCCAGCAGCTTAACCCAGGGGATGCGGGAAAAACTGTTTTTT
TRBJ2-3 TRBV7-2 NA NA CASSLGFTAVDTQYF TGTGCCAGCAGCTTAGGTTTCACAGCCGTGGATACGCAGTATTTT
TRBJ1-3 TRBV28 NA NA CASSLLPSGNTIYF TGTGCCAGCAGTTTACTTCCCTCTGGAAACACCATATATTTT
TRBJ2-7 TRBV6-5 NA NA CASFPAEAARSGYF TGTGCCAGCTTCCCCGCAGAAGCGGCCCGATCAGGGTACTTC
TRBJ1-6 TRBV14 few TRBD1 CASSLGTGINSPLHF TGTGCCAGCAGCCTTGGGACAGGGATTAATTCACCCCTCCACTTT
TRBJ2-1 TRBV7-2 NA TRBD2 CASSSNSGGPNNEQFF TGTGCCAGCAGCTCAAATAGCGGGGGGCCCAACAATGAGCAGTTCTTC